This T cell receptor beta chain was identified in a study of long-term antiretroviral therapy in people with HIV. Findings and caveats of the study: The repertoire was dominated at all time points by clones expanded before ART.

Sequencing relied on immunoSEQ assay v3.0, run at survey level. Data came from immunoSEQ multiplex PCR; TCRdb stores just in-frame clones and leaves some out. The sample holds just over 15,000 clones, roughly 80% seen once. Comments on this clone: Its target is not known. An end of the junction does not agree with germline; a read error may underlie this.

From germline, CDR1 is SSHAT and CDR2 FNYEAQ (reference sequence). The CDR3 length is 15 residues. This receptor was taken from a man aged 35-49 years with HIV. This material consisted of unsorted PBMCs, taken just before starting antiretroviral therapy. The chain is built from TRBV7-7 and TRBJ2-3, with 8 bases lining up with TRBD1. The CDR3 sequence is CASSLGTGSTDTQYF. The CDR3 DNA reads as TGTGCTAGCAGCTTAGGGACAGGCAGCACAGATACGCAGTATTTT.